The sequence of this T cell receptor (beta chain) was determined in a study of regulatory T cells in long-lasting Graves disease. Study details: Newly diagnosed Graves' patients had under 3 months of antithyroid drugs.

Trimming at V came to 5 bases and at J to 2 bases, leaving 11 bases not matched to a gene. Germline CDR1 reads MNHNS; CDR2 reads SASEGT. This CDR3 has 18 amino acids. In the case of this clonotype: Antigen unknown.

Both iRepertoire HTBI primers and Arm-PCR of CDR3 regions were used to build the TCR beta libraries. From the multiplex PCR reads, TCRdb called clonotypes with MiXCR, one entry per CDR3 protein. This sample has hundreds of thousands of distinct CDR3 sequences, with 15% to 20% found just once. Study-level points and caveats: Persistent patients had a count of shared public clonotypes (around 2,500) that exceeded that of new patients (approximately 920).

As to time point: newly diagnosed GD, antithyroid drugs for less than 3 months. The authors made the TCR library using RNA they extracted from PBMCs. These data were likewise used in another study, on T cells in Graves' hyperthyroidism and ophthalmopathy. As that report states: These patients, aged 18 to 65, had recently diagnosed hyperthyroidism lasting under 2 months. TCR CDR3 underwent first-round RT-PCR with the HTBI primer set.

The chain combines TRBV6-1 with TRBJ2-2, with 10 bases fitting TRBD2. The TCR sequence derives from a woman aged 40 to 65 with Graves disease. Specimen: peripheral blood mononuclear cells (PBMCs), collected at new diagnosis, from a patient treated with antithyroid drugs. Here the CDR3 reads CASSPLISGGLNTGELFF. The CDR3 bases are TGTGCCAGCAGTCCCCTAATTAGCGGGGGGCTTAACACCGGGGAGCTGTTTTTT.